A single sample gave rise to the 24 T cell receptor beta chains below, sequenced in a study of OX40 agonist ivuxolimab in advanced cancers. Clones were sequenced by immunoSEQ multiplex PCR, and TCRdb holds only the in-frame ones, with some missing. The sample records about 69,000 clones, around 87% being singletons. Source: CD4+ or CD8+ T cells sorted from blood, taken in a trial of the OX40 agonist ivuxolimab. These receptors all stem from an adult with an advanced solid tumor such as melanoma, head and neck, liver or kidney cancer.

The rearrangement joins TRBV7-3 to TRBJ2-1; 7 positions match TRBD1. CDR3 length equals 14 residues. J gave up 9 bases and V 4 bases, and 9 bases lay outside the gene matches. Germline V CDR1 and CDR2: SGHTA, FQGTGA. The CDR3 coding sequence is TGTGCCAGCAGCTACCGACAGGGAATCGGTGAGCAGTTCTTC. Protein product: CASSYRQGIGEQFF.

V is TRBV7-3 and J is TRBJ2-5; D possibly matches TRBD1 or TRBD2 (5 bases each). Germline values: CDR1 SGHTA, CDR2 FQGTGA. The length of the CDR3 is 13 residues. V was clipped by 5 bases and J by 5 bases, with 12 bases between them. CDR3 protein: CASSRAGTETQYF. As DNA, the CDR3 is TGTGCCAGCAGCCGTGCAGGGACGGAGACCCAGTACTTC.

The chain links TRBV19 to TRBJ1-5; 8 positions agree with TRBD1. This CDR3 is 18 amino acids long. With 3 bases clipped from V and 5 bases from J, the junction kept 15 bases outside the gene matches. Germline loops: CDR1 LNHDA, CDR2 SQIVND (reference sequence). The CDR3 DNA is TGTGCCAGTAGTATCATCGGGCATTATGAGACAGGGGATCAGCCCCAGCATTTT. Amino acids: CASSIIGHYETGDQPQHF. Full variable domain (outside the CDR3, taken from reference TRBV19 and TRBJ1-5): DGGITQSPKYLFRKEGQNVTLSCEQNLNHDAMYWYRQDPGQGLRLIYYSQIVNDFQKGDIAEGYSVSREKKESFPLTVTSAQKNPTAFYLCASSIIGHYETGDQPQHFGDGTRLSIL.

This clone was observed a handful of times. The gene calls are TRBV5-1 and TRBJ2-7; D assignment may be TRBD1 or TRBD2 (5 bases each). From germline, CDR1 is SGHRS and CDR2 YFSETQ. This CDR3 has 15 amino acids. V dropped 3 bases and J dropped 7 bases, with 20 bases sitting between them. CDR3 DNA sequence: TGCGCCAGCAGCTCAGGGACGTTCCCTCCGCTGGAGCAGTACTTC. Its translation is CASSSGTFPPLEQYF.

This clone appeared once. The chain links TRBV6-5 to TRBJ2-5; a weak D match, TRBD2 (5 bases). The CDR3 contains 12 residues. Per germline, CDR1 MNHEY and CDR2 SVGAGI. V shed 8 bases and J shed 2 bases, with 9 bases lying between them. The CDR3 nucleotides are TGTGCCAGCGGACTTGATCAAGAGACCCAGTACTTC. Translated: CASGLDQETQYF.

The CDR3 coding sequence is TGTGCCAGCAGCCTGGGACTAGCGGGATCCGCGGGCGATGAGCAGTTCTTC. Its translation is CASSLGLAGSAGDEQFF. J is TRBJ2-1 and V is TRBV5-6, with 13 positions matching TRBD2. The CDR3 extends over 17 amino acids. The V gene end was trimmed by 4 bases and the J gene end by 8 bases; junction bases not matched to a gene: 12. Germline CDR1 reads SGHDT; CDR2 reads YYEEEE. Based on the CDR3 plus reference TRBV5-6 and TRBJ2-1, the full variable domain is DAGVTQSPTHLIKTRGQQVTLRCSPKSGHDTVSWYQQALGQGPQFIFQYYEEEERQRGNFPDRFSGHQFPNYSSELNVNALLLGDSALYLCASSLGLAGSAGDEQFFGPGTRLTVL.

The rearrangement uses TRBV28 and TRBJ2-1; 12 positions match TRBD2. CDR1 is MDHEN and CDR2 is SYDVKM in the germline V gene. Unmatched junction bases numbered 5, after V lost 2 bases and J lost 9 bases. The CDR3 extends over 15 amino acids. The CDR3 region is CASSLPSGRALEQFF. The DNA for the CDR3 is TGTGCCAGCAGTTTACCTAGCGGGAGGGCTCTTGAGCAGTTCTTC.

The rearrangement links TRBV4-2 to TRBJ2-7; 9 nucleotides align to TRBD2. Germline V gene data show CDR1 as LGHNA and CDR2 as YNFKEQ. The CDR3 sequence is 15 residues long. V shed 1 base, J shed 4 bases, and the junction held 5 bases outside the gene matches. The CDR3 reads CASSQVSSGNYEQYF. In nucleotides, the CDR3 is TGTGCCAGCAGCCAAGTTTCTAGCGGGAATTACGAGCAGTACTTC.

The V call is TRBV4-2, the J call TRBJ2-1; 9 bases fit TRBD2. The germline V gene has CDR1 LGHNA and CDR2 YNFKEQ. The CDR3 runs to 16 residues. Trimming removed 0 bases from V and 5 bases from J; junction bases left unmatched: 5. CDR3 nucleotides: TGTGCCAGCAGCCAAGATGAGGCTAGCGGGGACAATGAGCAGTTCTTC. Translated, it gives CASSQDEASGDNEQFF.

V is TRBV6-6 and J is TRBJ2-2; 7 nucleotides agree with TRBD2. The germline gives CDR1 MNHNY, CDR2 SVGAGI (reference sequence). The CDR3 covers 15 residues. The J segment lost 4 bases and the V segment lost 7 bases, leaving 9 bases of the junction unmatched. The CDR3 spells CASKERGGPTGELFF. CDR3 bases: TGTGCCAGCAAAGAAAGGGGAGGGCCCACCGGGGAGCTGTTTTTT.

DNA of the CDR3: TGTGCCAGCAGTTCCCGGACTCCCGGTTGGGAGACCCAGTACTTC. Encoded protein: CASSSRTPGWETQYF. This rearrangement joins TRBV27 to TRBJ2-5; D perhaps matches TRBD2 (5 bases). Germline loops: CDR1 MNHEY, CDR2 SMNVEV (reference sequence). CDR3 length: 15 amino acids. V gave up 4 bases and J gave up 5 bases, with 17 bases separating them.

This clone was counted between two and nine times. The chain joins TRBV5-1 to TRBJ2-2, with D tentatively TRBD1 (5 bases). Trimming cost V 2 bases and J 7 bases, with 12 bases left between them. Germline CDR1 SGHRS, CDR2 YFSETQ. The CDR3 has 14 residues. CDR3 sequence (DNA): TGCGCCAGCAGCTTCATAGTAGGGGTCGGGGAGCTGTTTTTT. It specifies CASSFIVGVGELFF.

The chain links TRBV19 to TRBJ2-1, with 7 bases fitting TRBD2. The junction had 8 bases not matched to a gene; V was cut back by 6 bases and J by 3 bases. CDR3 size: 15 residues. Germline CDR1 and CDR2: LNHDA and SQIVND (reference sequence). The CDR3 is CASSTTSAIYNEQFF. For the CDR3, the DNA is TGTGCCAGTAGCACAACTAGCGCCATCTACAATGAGCAGTTCTTC.

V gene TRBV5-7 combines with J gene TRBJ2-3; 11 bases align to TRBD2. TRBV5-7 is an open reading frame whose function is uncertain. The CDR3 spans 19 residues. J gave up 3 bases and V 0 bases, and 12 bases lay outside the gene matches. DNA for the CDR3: TGTGCCAGCAGCTTGGAAGGTAGCGGGAGGGCCGACGGGACAGATACGCAGTATTTT. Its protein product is CASSLEGSGRADGTDTQYF.

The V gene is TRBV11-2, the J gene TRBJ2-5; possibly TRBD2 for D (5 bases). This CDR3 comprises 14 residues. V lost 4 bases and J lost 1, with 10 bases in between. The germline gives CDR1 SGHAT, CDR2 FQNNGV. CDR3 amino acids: CASSSRGSQETQYF. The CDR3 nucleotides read TGTGCCAGCAGCTCCCGGGGAAGCCAAGAGACCCAGTACTTC.

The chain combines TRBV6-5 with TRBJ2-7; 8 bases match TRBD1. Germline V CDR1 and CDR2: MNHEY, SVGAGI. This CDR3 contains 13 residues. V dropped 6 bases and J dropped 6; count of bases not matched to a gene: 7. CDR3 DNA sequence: TGTGCCAGCAGGGAACCAGGGGGCGGCGAGCAGTACTTC. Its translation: CASREPGGGEQYF.

Here the CDR3 DNA reads TGTGCCAGCAGTGGACGGACGCTAGCGGGAGTCATCTTCTACGAGCAGTACTTC. This codes for CASSGRTLAGVIFYEQYF. J is TRBJ2-7 and V is TRBV6-1, with 10 bases fitting TRBD2. V was pared by 4 bases and J by 3 bases, with 15 bases of the junction left unmatched. Germline lookup yields CDR1 MNHNS and CDR2 SASEGT. The CDR3 totals 18 residues.

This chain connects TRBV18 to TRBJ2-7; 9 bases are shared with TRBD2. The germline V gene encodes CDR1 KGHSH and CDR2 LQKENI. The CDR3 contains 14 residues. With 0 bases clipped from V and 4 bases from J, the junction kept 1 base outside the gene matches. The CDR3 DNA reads TGTGCCAGCTCACCACCGGCGGGAGGGTACGAGCAGTACTTC. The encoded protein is CASSPPAGGYEQYF.

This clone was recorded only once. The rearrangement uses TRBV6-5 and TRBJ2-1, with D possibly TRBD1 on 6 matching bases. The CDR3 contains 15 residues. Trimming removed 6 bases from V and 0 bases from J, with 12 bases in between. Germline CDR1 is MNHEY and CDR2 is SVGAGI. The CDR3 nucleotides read TGTGCCAGCAGCCCCGACAGGAGCTCCTACAATGAGCAGTTCTTC. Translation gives CASSPDRSSYNEQFF.

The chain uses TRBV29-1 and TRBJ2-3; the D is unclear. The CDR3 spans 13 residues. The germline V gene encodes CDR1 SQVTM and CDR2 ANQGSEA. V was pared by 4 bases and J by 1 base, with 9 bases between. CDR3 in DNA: TGCAGCGTTGGGTGGAGTCGCACAGATACGCAGTATTTT. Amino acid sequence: CSVGWSRTDTQYF.

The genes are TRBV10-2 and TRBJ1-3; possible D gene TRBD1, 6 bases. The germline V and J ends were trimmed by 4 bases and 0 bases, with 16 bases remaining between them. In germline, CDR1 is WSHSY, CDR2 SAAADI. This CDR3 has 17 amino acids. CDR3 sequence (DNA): TGCGCCAGCAGTGTCTCCCGCACAGGGAACTCTGGAAACACCATATATTTT. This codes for CASSVSRTGNSGNTIYF.

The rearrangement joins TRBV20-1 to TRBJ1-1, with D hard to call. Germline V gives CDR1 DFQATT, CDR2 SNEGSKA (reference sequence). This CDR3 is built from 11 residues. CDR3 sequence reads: CTRTELSEAFF. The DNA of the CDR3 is TGCACCCGGACGGAGCTCTCTGAAGCTTTCTTT.

The CDR3 spells CASSTDRGLTGELFF. CDR3 bases: TGTGCCAGCAGTACCGACAGGGGTTTAACCGGGGAGCTGTTTTTT. The rearrangement links TRBV6-5 to TRBJ2-2; 8 nucleotides line up with TRBD1. This CDR3 contains 15 residues. V trimming: 5 bases; J trimming: 5 bases; junction bases outside the gene matches: 7. Germline V gene lookup returns CDR1 MNHEY and CDR2 SVGAGI.

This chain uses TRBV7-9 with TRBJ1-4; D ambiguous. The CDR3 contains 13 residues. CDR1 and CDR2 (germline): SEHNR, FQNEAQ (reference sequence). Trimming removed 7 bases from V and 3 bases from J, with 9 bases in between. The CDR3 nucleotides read TGTGCCAGCACCCTCCGAGCTAATGAAAAACTGTTTTTT. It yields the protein CASTLRANEKLFF. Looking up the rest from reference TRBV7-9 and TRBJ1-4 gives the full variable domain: DTGVSQNPRHKITKRGQNVTFRCDPISEHNRLYWYRQTLGQGPEFLTYFQNEAQLEKSRLLSDRFSAERPKGSFSTLEIQRTEQGDSAMYLCASTLRANEKLFFGSGTQLSVL.